These 29 T cell receptor beta chains share one sample of origin, sequenced in a study of regulatory T cells in long-lasting Graves disease. This sample's time point: persistent/refractory GD, antithyroid drugs over 5 years with positive TRAb. Extracted RNA from PBMCs served as the source of the TCR library. TCR beta libraries were built with iRepertoire HTBI primers and Arm-PCR of CDR3 regions. TCRdb recomputed calls from the multiplex PCR reads with MiXCR, one row per CDR3 protein. The top ten hold 25% to 35% of the sample, which has under 450,000 distinct CDR3 sequences, 20% to 25% seen once. Material: peripheral blood mononuclear cells (PBMCs), obtained when the disease was refractory, from a patient treated with antithyroid drugs. These receptors were obtained from a woman in her thirties or forties with Graves disease.

In its sample, this clonotype was seen many times. CDR3 in DNA: TGTGCCAGCAGCTTTCAGGGGGCGACTGAAGCTTTCTTT. Amino acid sequence: CASSFQGATEAFF. This chain links TRBV11-3 with TRBJ1-1; 8 bases are shared with TRBD1. The CDR3 loop spans 13 amino acids. The V and J ends lost 3 bases and 5 bases, in that order; junction bases with no gene match: 2. CDR1 is SGHNT, CDR2 YENEEA, per germline.

A few counts support this clonotype. V usage is TRBV7-9 and J usage is TRBJ2-7; possibly TRBD1 for D (5 bases). This CDR3 comprises 15 residues. Germline CDR1 SEHNR, CDR2 FQNEAQ (reference sequence). Trimming took off 1 base at V and 3 bases at J, with 13 bases between the two ends. CDR3 protein: CASSLGQGYNYEQYF. In nucleotides, the CDR3 is TGTGCCAGCAGCTTAGGCCAGGGTTATAACTACGAGCAGTACTTC. The full variable domain, its missing parts supplied by reference TRBV7-9 and TRBJ2-7, is DTGVSQNPRHKITKRGQNVTFRCDPISEHNRLYWYRQTLGQGPEFLTYFQNEAQLEKSRLLSDRFSAERPKGSFSTLEIQRTEQGDSAMYLCASSLGQGYNYEQYFGPGTRLTVT.

Remarks on this clonotype: This may stem from a read error, because a much larger clone lies one nucleotide away. This chain uses TRBV12-3 or TRBV12-4 with TRBJ1-1; possibly TRBD1 for D (5 bases). The CDR3 loop spans 16 amino acids. CDR3 residues: CASSTRGGRMNTEASF. CDR3 DNA: TGTGCCAGCAGTACTCGGGGGGGAAGAATGAACACTGAAGCTTCCTTT.

The chain recombines TRBV4-1 with TRBJ2-1; D might be TRBD1 (6 bases). This CDR3 spans 15 amino acids. V lost 1 base to trimming and J lost 9 bases, with 16 bases between them. Germline CDR1 is MGHRA and CDR2 is YSYEKL. The CDR3 sequence: CASSQGERGISEQFF. For the CDR3, the DNA is TGCGCCAGCAGCCAAGGGGAGAGGGGGATTAGTGAGCAGTTCTTC.

The V call is TRBV20-1, the J call TRBJ2-3, with 7 bases aligning to TRBD1. This CDR3 comprises 18 residues. Germline V gives CDR1 DFQATT, CDR2 SNEGSKA (reference sequence). V gave up 0 bases and J gave up 0 bases; unmatched junction bases: 12. CDR3 loop: CSAREFWYIQGSTDTQYF. The CDR3 DNA reads as TGCAGTGCTAGAGAGTTTTGGTATATACAGGGGAGCACAGATACGCAGTATTTT.

This clonotype was observed at least ten times. The chain carries TRBV12-3 or TRBV12-4 and TRBJ1-5; D not certain. The CDR3 covers 13 residues. Trimming left V 6 bases short and J 0 bases short, with 6 bases between. For the CDR3, the DNA is TGTGCCAGCAGCTCTTATAGCAATCAGCCCCAGCATTTT. Translating gives CASSSYSNQPQHF.

J is TRBJ1-4 and V is TRBV5-1; a possible D gene is TRBD1 (6 bases). The germline V gene has CDR1 SGHRS and CDR2 YFSETQ. CDR3 size: 14 residues. Trimming pared 4 bases from V and 7 bases from J, leaving 14 bases between. CDR3 residues: CASSLQGLSEKLFF. DNA of the CDR3: TGCGCCAGCAGCCTGCAGGGGTTGAGTGAAAAACTGTTTTTT.

This clonotype occurred many times. An end of the junction does not agree with germline; a read error may underlie this. J is TRBJ2-7 and V is TRBV28, with D maybe TRBD1 (7 bases). CDR3 length: 16 residues. Germline V gene data show CDR1 as MDHEN and CDR2 as SYDVKM. CDR3 in DNA: TGTGCCAGCAGTTTTCAGCGTCAGTCAGGGGGGAGTGAGCGGTACTTC. It codes for CASSFQRQSGGSERYF.

The chain uses TRBV9 and TRBJ1-4, with D tentatively TRBD1 (5 bases). Germline CDR1 is SGDLS and CDR2 is YYNGEE. V gave up 4 bases and J gave up 3 bases, with 10 bases separating them. The CDR3 contains 14 residues. The CDR3 spells CASSQTVSNEKLFF. The CDR3 DNA follows: TGTGCCAGCAGCCAGACAGTATCTAATGAAAAACTGTTTTTT.

This clonotype was recorded at least ten times. This sequence joins TRBV7-6 and TRBJ1-6; TRBD1 aligns across 7 bases. The CDR3 loop spans 18 amino acids. The V and J ends lost 3 bases and 0 bases, in that order; junction bases with no gene match: 8. CDR1 is SGHVS, CDR2 FNYEAQ, per germline. CDR3 sequence reads: CASSLSGGLSSYNSPLHF. The CDR3 DNA is TGTGCCAGCAGCTTGTCAGGGGGACTCAGCTCCTATAATTCACCCCTCCACTTT.

Only a few counts were recorded for this clonotype. The V and J genes are TRBV7-2 and TRBJ2-2; 10 nucleotides match TRBD2. V was clipped by 5 bases and J by 6 bases; unmatched bases: 12. The CDR3 has 17 amino acids. Germline V gene data show CDR1 as SGHTA and CDR2 as FQGNSA. CDR3 protein: CASSPTWLAGVPGELFF. In nucleotides, the CDR3 is TGTGCCAGCAGCCCCACCTGGCTAGCGGGAGTACCCGGGGAGCTGTTTTTT.

This clonotype was recorded a few times. V gene TRBV6-5 combines with J gene TRBJ2-2; D not certain. Trimming removed 3 bases from V and 1 base from J, with 12 bases in between. CDR1 is MNHEY and CDR2 is SVGAGI in the germline V gene. This CDR3 has 16 residues. Here the CDR3 reads CASSYDLTLNTGELFF. The CDR3 DNA follows: TGTGCCAGCAGTTATGATCTGACACTGAACACCGGGGAGCTGTTTTTT.

The table lists this clonotype with a few counts. V usage is TRBV7-9 and J usage is TRBJ1-3, with D perhaps matching TRBD1 (6 bases). The CDR3 covers 16 residues. Trimming shortened V by 2 bases and J by 2 bases, and 13 bases separated the two germline ends. The V gene's germline CDR1 is SEHNR and CDR2 FQNEAQ (reference sequence). The CDR3: CASSLRGTQPGNTIYF. Written as DNA, the CDR3 is TGTGCCAGCAGCTTACGAGGGACACAACCTGGAAACACCATATATTTT.

The chain carries TRBV9 and TRBJ1-2; D is perhaps TRBD1 (5 bases). V was pared by 3 bases and J by 8 bases, with 20 bases between. CDR3 length: 15 residues. Germline V lookup: CDR1 SGDLS, CDR2 YYNGEE. CDR3 residues: CASSGRLAGTHGYTF. In DNA, the CDR3 is TGTGCCAGCAGCGGACGCCTGGCAGGGACTCACGGCTACACCTTC.

This clonotype was seen more than once but under ten times. The chain joins TRBV28 to TRBJ2-7; D might be TRBD1 or TRBD2, each matching 7 bases. Trimming shortened V by 10 bases and J by 3 bases, and 22 bases separated the two germline ends. There are 15 residues in the CDR3. Germline V gene sequence: CDR1 MDHEN, CDR2 SYDVKM. Here the CDR3 DNA reads TGTGCCACCCGAGCGGGGAGAGGGGGCTACTACGAGCAGTACTTC. Translation: CATRAGRGGYYEQYF.

DNA for the CDR3: TGCGCCACGCGGCGGGACACGAACACTGAAGCTTTCTTT. Residues: CATRRDTNTEAFF. V is TRBV10-1 and J is TRBJ1-1; D perhaps matches TRBD1 (6 bases). This CDR3 has 13 residues. Germline values: CDR1 WNHNN, CDR2 SYGVQD (reference sequence). The V end was cut by 10 bases, the J end by 1 base, with 13 bases between.

The rearrangement links TRBV12-3 or TRBV12-4 to TRBJ2-1, with TRBD2 identical over 12 bases. The CDR3 is made up of 15 amino acids. V lost 1 base and J lost 9; bases outside the gene matches: 4. The CDR3 DNA follows: TGTGCCAGCAGTTTAGTGGGACTAGCGGGCGGTGAGCAGTTCTTC. Its translation: CASSLVGLAGGEQFF.

The sample holds many counts of this clonotype. The junction shows a germline mismatch at one end, possibly a read error. The chain is built from TRBV28 and TRBJ1-2, with 9 bases matching TRBD1. The V gene's germline CDR1 is MDHEN and CDR2 SYDVKM. This CDR3 is built from 15 residues. The CDR3 loop reads CASSLSRTGDYGYTF. The CDR3 DNA follows: TGTGCCAGCAGCTTATCGAGGACAGGGGACTATGGCTACACCTTC.

J is TRBJ2-2 and V is TRBV14; TRBD1 might be the D (6 bases). The germline V and J ends were trimmed by 0 bases and 6 bases, with 11 bases remaining between them. The CDR3 covers 15 residues. Germline lookup yields CDR1 SGHDN and CDR2 FVKESK. The CDR3 loop is CASSQDLQGPGELFF. The CDR3 DNA follows: TGTGCCAGCAGCCAAGATCTACAGGGACCCGGGGAGCTGTTTTTT.

This clonotype was observed many times. The J gene is TRBJ1-1, the V gene TRBV7-2; no reliable D call. Deletions cut 3 bases from V and 0 bases from J, with 8 bases between. The CDR3 contains 14 residues. Germline CDR1 and CDR2: SGHTA and FQGNSA. CDR3 bases: TGTGCCAGCAGCTTTCTAAGGATGAACACTGAAGCTTTCTTT. The encoded protein is CASSFLRMNTEAFF.

V gene TRBV7-9 combines with J gene TRBJ1-3, with TRBD1 as a possible D gene (5 bases). CDR3 length: 17 residues. V lost 5 bases to trimming and J lost 0 bases, with 17 bases between them. Germline CDR1 SEHNR, CDR2 FQNEAQ (reference sequence). The CDR3 is CASSGRGGETSGNTIYF. CDR3 sequence (DNA): TGTGCCAGCAGCGGACGGGGGGGGGAAACCTCTGGAAACACCATATATTTT. Full variable domain (remainder filled in from reference TRBV7-9 and TRBJ1-3): DTGVSQNPRHKITKRGQNVTFRCDPISEHNRLYWYRQTLGQGPEFLTYFQNEAQLEKSRLLSDRFSAERPKGSFSTLEIQRTEQGDSAMYLCASSGRGGETSGNTIYFGEGSWLTVV.

This clonotype was counted ten times or more. V and J are TRBV28 and TRBJ2-7; perhaps D is TRBD1 or TRBD2 (5 bases each). CDR1 is MDHEN, CDR2 SYDVKM, per germline. V lost 3 bases and J lost 2, with 8 bases in between. The CDR3 has 13 amino acids. CDR3 bases: TGTGCCAGCAGTTTTCAGGGACCCTACGAGCAGTACTTC. Translated: CASSFQGPYEQYF.

The chain is built from TRBV5-6 and TRBJ2-2; 7 positions agree with TRBD2. CDR1 is SGHDT, CDR2 YYEEEE, per germline. CDR3 size: 13 residues. Trimming at V came to 7 bases and at J to 5 bases, leaving 5 bases not matched to a gene. The CDR3 nucleotides read TGTGCCAGCGGGTCGGGAGGAACCGGGGAGCTGTTTTTT. It translates to CASGSGGTGELFF.

This clonotype has just one count. A junction end diverges from the germline sequence, so it may reflect a read error. V gene TRBV7-2 combines with J gene TRBJ2-1; 7 nucleotides line up with TRBD2. The CDR3 is 16 amino acids. The germline V gene has CDR1 SGHTA and CDR2 FQGNSA. The CDR3 sequence is CASSRGVSGTGEEQFF. CDR3 DNA: TGTGCCAGCAGCCGCGGCGTCAGCGGGACGGGCGAGGAGCAGTTCTTT.

Ten or more counts support this clonotype. This chain joins TRBV27 and TRBJ2-5; unclear D gene. V gave up 2 bases and J gave up 3 bases, with 13 bases separating them. The CDR3 sequence is 15 residues long. Germline V gene sequence: CDR1 MNHEY, CDR2 SMNVEV (reference sequence). The CDR3: CASSLGPGKEETQYF. CDR3 DNA: TGTGCCAGCAGTTTAGGGCCGGGTAAAGAAGAGACCCAGTACTTC.

The gene calls are TRBV30 and TRBJ2-7, with 7 bases lining up with TRBD2. The CDR3 is made up of 13 amino acids. V lost 3 bases to trimming and J lost 8 bases; unmatched junction nucleotides: 10. Germline-derived CDR1 and CDR2 are GTSNPN and SVGIG (reference sequence). The DNA of the CDR3 is TGTGCCTGGAGAGGGCGGGGAGGGAGAAAGCAGTACTTC. It encodes CAWRGRGGRKQYF.

The table lists this clonotype with many counts. The chain recombines TRBV2 with TRBJ1-6, with D tentatively TRBD1 (5 bases). CDR1 and CDR2 from the germline V gene are SNHLY and FYNNEI. The CDR3 length is 12 residues. V gave up 11 bases and J gave up 7 bases, with 12 bases separating them. The DNA for the CDR3 is TGTGCCTATGGGGGTCGGAATTCACCCCTCCACTTT. It codes for CAYGGRNSPLHF.

This clonotype was counted between two and nine times. The genes are TRBV29-1 and TRBJ1-1; 7 bases agree with TRBD1. This CDR3 region has 13 residues. Trimming removed 6 bases from V and 0 bases from J; junction bases left unmatched: 4. Germline V gives CDR1 SQVTM, CDR2 ANQGSEA. The CDR3 sequence: CSVLDRLNTEAFF. For the CDR3, the DNA is TGCAGCGTGCTGGACAGGTTGAACACTGAAGCTTTCTTT.

There are a few counts of this clonotype. The rearrangement links TRBV11-2 to TRBJ2-7; 13 bases are a match to TRBD2. V was clipped by 5 bases and J by 9 bases; unmatched bases: 7. Germline loops: CDR1 SGHAT, CDR2 FQNNGV. The CDR3 is 14 amino acids. CDR3 sequence: CASSQTSGRMVQYF. The DNA of the CDR3 is TGTGCCAGCAGCCAGACTAGCGGGAGGATGGTGCAGTACTTC. The whole variable domain, filled in from reference TRBV11-2 and TRBJ2-7, reads EAGVAQSPRYKIIEKRQSVAFWCNPISGHATLYWYQQILGQGPKLLIQFQNNGVVDDSQLPKDRFSAERLKGVDSTLKIQPAKLEDSAVYLCASSQTSGRMVQYFGPGTRLTVT.